Listed below are T cell receptor beta chains from one sample, sequenced in a study of blood T cell repertoires in COVID-19. Libraries were prepared by immunoSEQ multiplex PCR; TCRdb keeps only in-frame clonotypes and omits some of them. The sample lists about 59,000 clones, roughly nine tenths occurring once. The sample comprised peripheral blood. Receptors were obtained from a human donor in a cohort sampled during active COVID-19. Each CDR3 is given with its conserved first and last residue. The order of the fields is V gene, D gene, J gene, clone size, CDR3 protein, CDR3 DNA. The D gene is left open where the match is weak. Size is stated for part of the rows, as once, few or many counts, or as a class when the clone is expanded.

TRBV18	TRBD2	TRBJ2-1	.	CASSPGTSGGDNEQFF	TGTGCCAGCTCACCAGGGACTAGCGGGGGGGACAATGAGCAGTTCTTC
TRBV2	TRBD1	TRBJ1-2	.	CASRDRGAFYGYTF	TGTGCCAGCAGGGACAGGGGAGCCTTCTATGGCTACACCTTC
TRBV3-1/TRBV3-2	TRBD2	TRBJ2-1	.	CASSQAIQRGGRGEQFF	TGTGCCAGCAGCCAAGCCATCCAGCGGGGGGGCCGGGGTGAGCAGTTCTTC
TRBV6-4	TRBD1	TRBJ1-6	.	CASSIKGQGGSKPLHF	TGTGCCAGCAGCATAAAGGGACAGGGTGGCTCTAAACCCCTCCACTTT
TRBV6-5	.	TRBJ1-6	.	CASRVLNSPLHF	TGTGCCAGCCGGGTCCTGAATTCACCCCTCCACTTT
TRBV9	.	TRBJ2-5	.	CASSVSPLVGGGLPQETQYF	TGTGCCAGCAGCGTGAGCCCCCTGGTGGGGGGGGGCCTGCCCCAAGAGACCCAGTACTTC
TRBV30	TRBD1	TRBJ2-5	.	CAWSVRGGRETQYF	TGTGCCTGGAGTGTACGAGGGGGCCGGGAGACCCAGTACTTC
TRBV30	.	TRBJ1-4	.	CAWARGIQSTNEKLFF	TGTGCCTGGGCCCGGGGAATACAGTCAACTAATGAAAAACTGTTTTTT
TRBV6-1	TRBD1	TRBJ2-3	.	CASSETQGAWGDTQYF	TGTGCCAGCAGTGAAACACAGGGGGCTTGGGGAGATACGCAGTATTTT
TRBV29-1	TRBD2	TRBJ2-5	.	CSVDGRAQETQYF	TGCAGCGTTGACGGGAGGGCCCAAGAGACCCAGTACTTC
TRBV4-2	TRBD2	TRBJ2-1	.	CASSQVVASGSSNEQFF	TGTGCCAGCAGCCAAGTCGTCGCTAGCGGGAGTTCCAATGAGCAGTTCTTC
TRBV6-5	TRBD1	TRBJ2-5	.	CASGYGQGEETQYF	TGTGCCAGCGGATATGGACAGGGGGAAGAGACCCAGTACTTC
TRBV21-1	.	TRBJ2-7	.	CASSDETPGQGAYEQYF	TGTGCCAGCAGCGATGAGACTCCGGGACAGGGGGCCTACGAGCAGTACTTC
TRBV11-2	TRBD1	TRBJ1-4	.	CASRDRNNEKLFF	TGTGCCTCCCGGGACAGAAATAATGAAAAACTGTTTTTT
TRBV5-4	TRBD1	TRBJ2-2	.	CASSPDRSNTGELFF	TGTGCCAGCAGCCCGGACAGGTCTAACACCGGGGAGCTGTTTTTT
TRBV5-8	.	TRBJ1-5	.	CASSSWQGFNQPQHF	TGTGCCAGCAGCTCTTGGCAGGGCTTCAATCAGCCCCAGCATTTT
TRBV6-6	.	TRBJ2-7	.	CASSRLAHEQYF	TGTGCCAGCAGTCGGCTAGCCCACGAGCAGTACTTC
TRBV5-1	.	TRBJ2-3	once	CASSRLDSNTDTQYF	TGCGCCAGCAGCCGGCTAGACTCAAATACAGATACGCAGTATTTT